Below, 19 T cell receptor beta chains from the same sample are listed, as sequenced in a study of a mutant IDH1 vaccine in newly diagnosed glioma. The time point denotes: week 47, end of study. It was 300 ug of mutant IDH1 20-mer peptide that made up each vaccine dose, given with topical imiquimod. The protocol was immunoSEQ multiplex PCR, while the TCRdb copy is restricted to in-frame clones and leaves out a portion. The profile shows about 24,000 clones, 82% of them singletons. The antigens of these receptors remain unknown. The sequencing here drew on PBMCs, taken from a glioma patient whose treatment included an IDH1 peptide vaccine. These receptors originate from a man in his forties or fifties with glioma. Some clones in this sample may be carry-over from other donors' samples.

The rearrangement uses TRBV5-1 and TRBJ2-5, with D perhaps being TRBD1 or TRBD2 (5 bases each). V was pared by 2 bases and J by 3 bases, with 11 bases between. Per germline, CDR1 SGHRS and CDR2 YFSETQ. The CDR3 contains 14 residues. The DNA for the CDR3 is TGCGCCAGCAGCTTATGGGACGGAGAAGAGACCCAGTACTTC. Translation gives CASSLWDGEETQYF. The full variable domain, rest sourced from reference TRBV5-1 and TRBJ2-5, is KAGVTQTPRYLIKTRGQQVTLSCSPISGHRSVSWYQQTPGQGLQFLFEYFSETQRNKGNFPGRFSGRQFSNSRSEMNVSTLELGDSALYLCASSLWDGEETQYFGPGTRLLVL.

V is TRBV19 and J is TRBJ1-1; D perhaps matches TRBD1 (5 bases). The CDR3 loop spans 15 amino acids. V lost 7 bases and J lost 5, with 20 bases in between. The germline V gene has CDR1 LNHDA and CDR2 SQIVND (reference sequence). CDR3 DNA sequence: TGTGCCAGTATTCCGGGAGCGCAGGGAGGAACTGAAGCTTTCTTT. Protein product: CASIPGAQGGTEAFF.

The rearrangement uses TRBV5-6 and TRBJ2-5; tentatively, D is TRBD1 or TRBD2 (5 bases each). Looked up from germline, CDR1 is SGHDT and CDR2 is YYEEEE. The CDR3 has 15 amino acids. V was shortened by 0 bases and J by 5 bases, with 14 bases between the two germline ends. This CDR3 is CASSLAGTLGETQYF. CDR3 sequence (DNA): TGTGCCAGCAGCTTGGCCGGGACCCTCGGGGAGACCCAGTACTTC.

The V and J genes are TRBV14 and TRBJ2-1; 11 bases agree with TRBD1. Germline loops: CDR1 SGHDN, CDR2 FVKESK. Losses at the gene ends were 2 bases for V and 5 bases for J; bases not matched to a gene: 5. The CDR3 contains 16 residues. This CDR3 reads CASSQWTGGGHNEQFF. CDR3 in DNA: TGTGCCAGCAGCCAATGGACAGGGGGCGGCCACAATGAGCAGTTCTTC.

This sequence joins TRBV7-2 and TRBJ1-1; D call uncertain. Trimming stripped 1 base from V and 1 base from J, with 10 bases between. In germline, CDR1 is SGHTA, CDR2 FQGNSA. This CDR3 is 15 amino acids long. CDR3 region: CASSLELVGNTEAFF. CDR3 DNA: TGTGCCAGCAGCTTAGAATTGGTAGGGAACACTGAAGCTTTCTTT. The variable domain in full, with the rest retrieved from reference TRBV7-2 and TRBJ1-1, is GAGVSQSPSNKVTEKGKDVELRCDPISGHTALYWYRQSLGQGLEFLIYFQGNSAPDKSGLPSDRFSAERTGGSVSTLTIQRTQQEDSAVYLCASSLELVGNTEAFFGQGTRLTVV.

In nucleotides, the CDR3 is TGTGCCAGCAGCCCCTCGCGTCGTACTTCCACATACAATGAGCAGTTCTTC. Protein product: CASSPSRRTSTYNEQFF. V and J are TRBV6-4 and TRBJ2-1; D not certain. V shed 6 bases and J shed 4 bases, with 22 bases lying between them. Germline V gene sequence: CDR1 MRHNA, CDR2 SNTAGT. The CDR3 contains 17 residues.

The gene calls are TRBV5-4 and TRBJ1-4, with 8 bases identical to TRBD1. The CDR3 totals 18 residues. Unmatched junction bases numbered 7, after V lost 0 bases and J lost 0 bases. Germline V lookup: CDR1 SGHNT, CDR2 YYREEE (reference sequence). This chain's CDR3 is CASSLGGQVIPTNEKLFF. The DNA of the CDR3 is TGTGCCAGCAGCTTGGGGGGACAGGTCATCCCAACTAATGAAAAACTGTTTTTT.

The V gene is TRBV10-2, the J gene TRBJ2-3; 7 bases align to TRBD2. Unmatched junction bases numbered 6, after V lost 7 bases and J lost 5 bases. Germline values: CDR1 WSHSY, CDR2 SAAADI. This CDR3 contains 13 residues. CDR3 coding DNA: TGCGCCAGCACAGGGAGGGAGGGAGATACGCAGTATTTT. Its protein product is CASTGREGDTQYF.

The sample holds a few counts of this clone. The rearrangement links TRBV4-1 to TRBJ1-6, with TRBD1 identical over 8 bases. This CDR3 is built from 16 residues. Looked up from germline, CDR1 is MGHRA and CDR2 is YSYEKL. With V trimmed by 0 bases and J by 8 bases, 6 bases remained unmatched. CDR3 nucleotide sequence: TGCGCCAGCAGCCAAGATTCGAGACAGGGGCATTCACCCCTCCACTTT. Translation gives CASSQDSRQGHSPLHF.

In nucleotides, the CDR3 is TGTGCCACTCGGGCCTCAGGGGGTCTAGGGGAAAAACTGTTTTTT. The encoded protein is CATRASGGLGEKLFF. J is TRBJ1-4 and V is TRBV10-3; 7 bases agree with TRBD1. The germline V gene encodes CDR1 ENHRY and CDR2 SYGVKD. Trimming removed 10 bases from V and 8 bases from J; junction bases left unmatched: 16. This CDR3 spans 15 amino acids.

The rearrangement joins TRBV10-3 to TRBJ2-3; D is undetermined. Germline V gives CDR1 ENHRY, CDR2 SYGVKD. The CDR3 has 13 residues. The V end lost 4 bases, the J end lost 0 bases, and 5 bases lay between the germline ends. The CDR3 loop reads CAISVLSTDTQYF. In DNA form, the CDR3 reads TGTGCCATCAGTGTTCTCAGCACAGATACGCAGTATTTT.

V is TRBV6-4 and J is TRBJ2-1; TRBD1 matches 7 bases. Germline assignment: CDR1 MRHNA and CDR2 SNTAGT. J lost 6 bases, V lost 2 bases, and 1 base had no gene match. The CDR3 totals 13 residues. The CDR3 DNA sequence: TGTGCCAGCAGTGACCGGGACAGCAATGAGCAGTTCTTC. Residues: CASSDRDSNEQFF.

CDR3 coding DNA: TGTGCCAGCAAGCTGGGTACGGGAGGAAACACCATATATTTT. It encodes CASKLGTGGNTIYF. V gene TRBV6-1 combines with J gene TRBJ1-3, with D uncertain. V gave up 7 bases and J gave up 4 bases, with 14 bases separating them. This CDR3 is built from 14 residues. Germline V gene data show CDR1 as MNHNS and CDR2 as SASEGT.

The rearrangement joins TRBV6-5 to TRBJ1-1, with D hard to call. CDR3 length equals 13 residues. V was trimmed by 2 bases and J by 3 bases, leaving 7 bases between them. Germline CDR1 and CDR2: MNHEY and SVGAGI. DNA of the CDR3: TGTGCCAGCAGTTACCGGGTGGACACTGAAGCTTTCTTT. Amino acids: CASSYRVDTEAFF.

This sequence joins TRBV7-6 and TRBJ2-7, with 8 bases fitting TRBD1. J was trimmed by 3 bases and V by 5 bases; bases with no gene match: 6. In germline, CDR1 is SGHVS, CDR2 FNYEAQ. This CDR3 region has 14 residues. CDR3 region: CASSLGTGYYEQYF. CDR3 DNA sequence: TGTGCCAGCAGCCTAGGGACAGGCTACTACGAGCAGTACTTC. The full variable domain, in which reference TRBV7-6 and TRBJ2-7 provide the parts outside the CDR3, is GAGVSQSPRYKVTKRGQDVALRCDPISGHVSLYWYRQALGQGPEFLTYFNYEAQQDKSGLPNDRFSAERPEGSISTLTIQRTEQRDSAMYRCASSLGTGYYEQYFGPGTRLTVT.

This chain joins TRBV7-6 and TRBJ1-1; TRBD1 agrees at 8 bases. Losses at the gene ends were 5 bases for V and 8 bases for J; bases not matched to a gene: 7. Germline loops: CDR1 SGHVS, CDR2 FNYEAQ. This CDR3 has 13 residues. The CDR3 region has the DNA TGTGCCAGCAGCACGGGGGGGGACAGGGAAGCTTTCTTT. Translated, it gives CASSTGGDREAFF.

This chain joins TRBV30 and TRBJ1-2; possible D gene TRBD1, 6 bases. CDR3 size: 13 residues. V was pared by 4 bases and J by 4 bases, with 13 bases between. Per germline, CDR1 GTSNPN and CDR2 SVGIG (reference sequence). CDR3 loop: CAWMDQGSYGYTF. CDR3 sequence (DNA): TGTGCCTGGATGGACCAGGGGTCCTATGGCTACACCTTC.

The chain employs TRBV19 and TRBJ2-3; a possible D gene is TRBD2 (7 bases). Trimming removed 3 bases at V and 1 base at J, with 11 bases between. CDR3 size: 15 residues. Germline loops: CDR1 LNHDA, CDR2 SQIVND (reference sequence). The CDR3 DNA is TGTGCCAGTAGTATTGGCGGGGGCGGCACAGATACGCAGTATTTT. This gives the protein CASSIGGGGTDTQYF.

This chain connects TRBV5-5 to TRBJ1-5; D uncertain. Per the germline V gene, CDR1 is SGHKS and CDR2 is YYEKEE (reference sequence). The CDR3 sequence is 16 residues long. V lost 4 bases, J lost 3 bases, and 17 bases lay in between. CDR3 nucleotides: TGTGCCAGCAGCCCGATACTTAACATCTACAATCAGCCCCAGCATTTT. Translated: CASSPILNIYNQPQHF. The full variable domain, in which reference TRBV5-5 and TRBJ1-5 provide the parts outside the CDR3, is DAGVTQSPTHLIKTRGQQVTLRCSPISGHKSVSWYQQVLGQGPQFIFQYYEKEERGRGNFPDRFSARQFPNYSSELNVNALLLGDSALYLCASSPILNIYNQPQHFGDGTRLSIL.